This is a list of T cell receptor beta chains from one sample in a study of T cell responses to AZD1222 COVID-19 vaccine. Data came from immunoSEQ multiplex PCR; TCRdb stores just in-frame clones and leaves some out. The sample lists 84,000 or so clones; approximately 89% were seen once. This material consisted of peripheral blood, taken on day 0 of AZD1222 vaccination. These receptors came from an adult in good health. Both conserved end residues are part of each CDR3. A D gene is named only where the DNA matches it firmly. Clone size, where shown, is once, few, many, or a class for clones that have expanded.

d_call: TRBD1
v_call: TRBV18
clone_size: -
j_call: TRBJ1-2
cdr3_aa: CASRPGTGGSYGYTF
cdr3_nt: TGTGCCAGCCGACCCGGGACAGGCGGTAGCTATGGCTACACCTTC

d_call: TRBD1
v_call: TRBV2
clone_size: -
j_call: TRBJ2-7
cdr3_aa: CASSPGTASYEQYF
cdr3_nt: TGTGCCAGCAGTCCCGGGACAGCCTCCTACGAGCAGTACTTC

d_call: -
v_call: TRBV11-3
clone_size: -
j_call: TRBJ1-1
cdr3_aa: CASSLRENTEAFF
cdr3_nt: TGTGCCAGCAGCCTACGGGAGAACACTGAAGCTTTCTTT

d_call: TRBD1
v_call: TRBV19
clone_size: -
j_call: TRBJ2-3
cdr3_aa: CASSTGTASTDTQYF
cdr3_nt: TGTGCCAGTAGCACCGGGACAGCCAGCACAGATACGCAGTATTTT

d_call: -
v_call: TRBV11-3
clone_size: -
j_call: TRBJ2-5
cdr3_aa: CASSSGETQYF
cdr3_nt: TGTGCCAGCAGCTCAGGAGAGACCCAGTACTTC

d_call: -
v_call: TRBV5-5
clone_size: once
j_call: TRBJ2-1
cdr3_aa: CASRSRLQGPYNEQFF
cdr3_nt: TGTGCCAGCAGGTCCCGCCTACAGGGTCCCTACAATGAGCAGTTCTTC

d_call: TRBD1
v_call: TRBV30
clone_size: -
j_call: TRBJ1-5
cdr3_aa: CAWSVNRGQPQHF
cdr3_nt: TGTGCCTGGAGTGTGAACAGGGGACAGCCCCAGCATTTT

d_call: -
v_call: TRBV11-2
clone_size: -
j_call: TRBJ2-1
cdr3_aa: CASSLDRSQASSYNEQFF
cdr3_nt: TGTGCCAGCAGCTTAGATCGAAGTCAGGCAAGCTCCTACAATGAGCAGTTCTTC

d_call: -
v_call: TRBV4-2
clone_size: few
j_call: TRBJ1-5
cdr3_aa: CASSQERSGAGQPQHF
cdr3_nt: TGTGCCAGCAGCCAAGAGCGGTCGGGGGCAGGTCAGCCCCAGCATTTT

d_call: -
v_call: TRBV4-2
clone_size: -
j_call: TRBJ2-7
cdr3_aa: CASSQQSTPAYEQYF
cdr3_nt: TGTGCCAGCAGCCAACAATCTACACCCGCCTACGAGCAGTACTTC

d_call: TRBD1
v_call: TRBV4-1
clone_size: -
j_call: TRBJ2-7
cdr3_aa: CASSQPGTGVEQYF
cdr3_nt: TGCGCCAGCAGCCAACCCGGGACAGGGGTCGAGCAGTACTTC

d_call: -
v_call: TRBV27
clone_size: -
j_call: TRBJ1-2
cdr3_aa: CASSLTGTYGYTF
cdr3_nt: TGTGCCAGCAGCCTGACAGGAACCTATGGCTACACCTTC

d_call: -
v_call: TRBV4-1
clone_size: -
j_call: TRBJ1-2
cdr3_aa: CASSQEDPYGYTF
cdr3_nt: TGCGCCAGCAGCCAAGAAGACCCTTATGGCTACACCTTC

d_call: -
v_call: TRBV19
clone_size: -
j_call: TRBJ1-1
cdr3_aa: CASSASRSLGGEAFF
cdr3_nt: TGTGCCAGTAGTGCCTCAAGATCGTTAGGGGGGGAAGCTTTCTTT

d_call: -
v_call: TRBV11-2
clone_size: -
j_call: TRBJ2-7
cdr3_aa: CASSLGSEVWEQYF
cdr3_nt: TGTGCCAGCAGCTTAGGATCGGAAGTGTGGGAGCAGTACTTC

d_call: -
v_call: TRBV15
clone_size: -
j_call: TRBJ2-3
cdr3_aa: CATSRPGAGDTQYF
cdr3_nt: TGTGCCACCAGCAGACCTGGCGCCGGAGATACGCAGTATTTT

d_call: -
v_call: TRBV10-2
clone_size: -
j_call: TRBJ1-6
cdr3_aa: CASIEGGYNSPLHF
cdr3_nt: TGCGCCAGCATCGAGGGGGGGTATAATTCACCCCTCCACTTT

d_call: -
v_call: TRBV27
clone_size: -
j_call: TRBJ1-1
cdr3_aa: CASSPRGKNTEAFF
cdr3_nt: TGTGCCAGCTCCCCTAGGGGTAAGAACACTGAAGCTTTCTTT

d_call: -
v_call: TRBV3-1/TRBV3-2
clone_size: few
j_call: TRBJ1-6
cdr3_aa: CASGDSPLHF
cdr3_nt: TGTGCCAGCGGGGATTCACCCCTCCACTTT

d_call: -
v_call: TRBV4-1
clone_size: -
j_call: TRBJ1-2
cdr3_aa: CASSLGQFEGGGYTF
cdr3_nt: TGCGCCAGCAGCCTAGGACAGTTTGAAGGTGGGGGCTACACCTTC